This T cell receptor (beta chain) was retrieved from a study of CD8+CD57+ T cells in acquired aplastic anemia. Study overall: When averaged, DNA from sorted CD4+ and CD8+ cells came to 3.2 ug.

Points on this clonotype: This may be a read error: a much more frequent sequence differs by one nucleotide. The CDR3 ends on some other residue instead of the conserved phenylalanine or tryptophan, so this is likely a read error.

All patients picked for sequencing had shown, by flow cytometry, an expansion of CD8+CD57+ cells. Severe acquired aplastic anemia was present in all patients. Profiling that covered TCR beta VDJ and CDR3 relied on genomic DNA as its template. TCRdb called the reads again in MiXCR, with one record for every CDR3 protein. The sample has under 500,000 distinct CDR3 sequences; around 33% are singletons. J was trimmed by 6 bases and V by 5 bases; bases with no gene match: 10. The CDR3 length is 15 residues. Germline V gene lookup returns CDR1 SQVTM and CDR2 ANQGSEA. The V gene is TRBV29-1, the J gene TRBJ2-1, with TRBD2 matching over 10 bases. Sequences were obtained from sorted CD4+, CD8+, or CD8+CD57+ T cells (not recorded which) from PBMCs. The sequence was obtained from a human donor with aplastic anemia. The CDR3 DNA reads TGCAGCGTTTTGCCTACCGGGACTAGCGTCAATGAGCAGTTCGTC. Protein: CSVLPTGTSVNEQFV.